Below are 21 T cell receptor beta chains sequenced from a single sample in a study of blood T cells in healthy people across ages. Next came a second PCR, run for roughly 7 to 12 cycles, which used a sample-barcoded 5' primer along with a J-beta primer mix. TCRdb re-analysed the 5' RACE reads in MiXCR, keeping a single row per CDR3 protein. The sample lists about 780,000 distinct CDR3 sequences, less than 60% occurring once. The material sequenced was blood. Source of these receptors: a man older than 75 in good health.

This clonotype was recorded many times. The rearrangement joins TRBV7-6 to TRBJ2-3; no clear D gene. The CDR3 length is 13 residues. Deletions cut 1 base from V and 6 bases from J, with 8 bases between. Germline assignment: CDR1 SGHVS and CDR2 FNYEAQ. CDR3 bases: TGTGCCAGCAGCTTAGACTGGCGCGATACGCAGTATTTT. Translation gives CASSLDWRDTQYF.

The chain employs TRBV25-1 and TRBJ2-4; TRBD1 matches 7 bases. From germline, CDR1 is MGHDK and CDR2 SYGVNS. The CDR3 length is 16 residues. Unmatched junction bases numbered 16, after V lost 6 bases and J lost 8 bases. The CDR3 loop reads CASRPGQPSRLDIQYF. In DNA form, the CDR3 reads TGTGCCAGCAGACCGGGACAGCCAAGCCGGTTGGACATTCAGTACTTC.

This chain joins TRBV30 and TRBJ2-3; D is perhaps TRBD2 (5 bases). Trimming stripped 0 bases from V and 3 bases from J, with 10 bases between. The CDR3 contains 14 residues. CDR1 is GTSNPN, CDR2 SVGIG, per germline (reference sequence). The CDR3: CAWSVSGETDTQYF. The CDR3 bases are TGTGCCTGGAGTGTAAGTGGGGAGACAGATACGCAGTATTTT. Supplemented by reference TRBV30 and TRBJ2-3, the full variable domain reads SQTIHQWPATLVQPVGSPLSLECTVEGTSNPNLYWYRQAAGRGLQLLFYSVGIGQISSEVPQNLSASRPQDRQFILSSKKLLLSDSGFYLCAWSVSGETDTQYFGPGTRLTVL.

The chain links TRBV24-1 to TRBJ2-1; D unresolved. Germline V gene data show CDR1 as KGHDR and CDR2 as SFDVKD. The CDR3 is made up of 13 amino acids. V was cut by 4 bases and J by 7 bases, with 10 bases left in between. CDR3 DNA sequence: TGTGCCACCAGTGACTCACATGTGAATGAGCAGTTCTTC. Its protein is CATSDSHVNEQFF.

This clonotype occurred many times. The gene calls are TRBV6-4 and TRBJ2-5; TRBD1 matches 7 bases. Germline trimming cut 2 bases from V and 4 bases from J; bases unmatched to any gene: 7. There are 15 residues in the CDR3. The germline CDR1 and CDR2 sequences are MRHNA and SNTAGT. In nucleotides, the CDR3 is TGTGCCAGCAGTGACCTCGAACCAGGGGGAGAGACCCAGTACTTC. Encoded protein: CASSDLEPGGETQYF.

In this sample, this clonotype turned up a few times. The rearrangement links TRBV4-3 to TRBJ2-1, with TRBD2 as a possible D gene (6 bases). V gave up 0 bases and J gave up 1 base, with 10 bases separating them. Looked up from germline, CDR1 is LGHNA and CDR2 is YSLEER. CDR3 length: 16 amino acids. CDR3: CASSQDWRVSYNEQFF. CDR3 DNA: TGCGCCAGCAGCCAAGATTGGAGGGTGTCCTACAATGAGCAGTTCTTC.

The CDR3 loop reads CASSSHGDRGAYEQYF. The CDR3 DNA follows: TGTGCCAGCAGCTCTCATGGGGACAGGGGTGCCTACGAGCAGTACTTC. The rearrangement joins TRBV12-3 or TRBV12-4 to TRBJ2-7; 10 nucleotides agree with TRBD1. CDR3 length equals 16 residues. Germline trimming cut 6 bases from V and 2 bases from J; bases unmatched to any gene: 10.

This clonotype was observed a few times. This chain links TRBV7-2 with TRBJ2-7, with D unresolved. Trimming removed 2 bases from V and 2 bases from J, with 19 bases in between. The germline gives CDR1 SGHTA, CDR2 FQGNSA. The CDR3 sequence is 17 residues long. This chain's CDR3 is CASSLQPGHEVTYEQYF. Written as DNA, the CDR3 is TGTGCCAGCAGCTTACAGCCTGGGCACGAGGTAACCTACGAGCAGTACTTC.

This clonotype was recorded a few times. The V and J genes are TRBV7-3 and TRBJ2-2; weak D call: TRBD1 (5 bases). The CDR3 spans 14 residues. Germline V CDR1 and CDR2: SGHTA, FQGTGA. The V and J ends lost 5 bases and 3 bases respectively, with 10 bases between them. CDR3 nucleotide sequence: TGTGCCAGCAGCCAATCCAGGGACACCGGGGAGCTGTTTTTT. Residues: CASSQSRDTGELFF.

In its sample, this clonotype was seen once. The chain recombines TRBV5-1 with TRBJ2-5; tentative D call: TRBD1 (6 bases). The CDR3 sequence is 15 residues long. V lost 3 bases to trimming and J lost 11 bases, with 23 bases between them. The germline CDR1 and CDR2 sequences are SGHRS and YFSETQ. In nucleotides, the CDR3 is TGCGCCAGCAGCTGGGCAGGGGTAAAGGGCAATGAGCAGTACTTC. Translated, it gives CASSWAGVKGNEQYF.

The chain couples TRBV6-5 to TRBJ1-1; perhaps TRBD1 as D (6 bases). Germline V lookup: CDR1 MNHEY, CDR2 SVGAGI. This CDR3 is 14 amino acids long. The V end was cut by 2 bases, the J end by 5 bases, with 12 bases between. For the CDR3, the DNA is TGTGCCAGCAGTTACACAGGGACGCGAACTGAAGCTTTCTTT. Translated: CASSYTGTRTEAFF.

In this sample, this clonotype turned up a few times. The chain has TRBV5-1 and TRBJ1-1, with 10 nucleotides matching TRBD1. Looked up from germline, CDR1 is SGHRS and CDR2 is YFSETQ. V lost 3 bases and J lost 4; bases outside the gene matches: 3. The CDR3 is made up of 14 amino acids. The CDR3 is CASSSDRGITEAFF. In DNA, the CDR3 is TGCGCCAGCAGCTCGGACAGGGGGATCACTGAAGCTTTCTTT.

This chain joins TRBV6-5 and TRBJ2-5, with TRBD1 matching 8 bases. Germline assignment: CDR1 MNHEY and CDR2 SVGAGI. V shed 6 bases and J 4 bases; nucleotides not matched to a gene: 4. CDR3 length: 13 residues. Here the CDR3 reads CASSRQGTETQYF. CDR3 DNA sequence: TGTGCCAGCAGCAGACAGGGGACAGAGACCCAGTACTTC.

This chain connects TRBV6-2 or TRBV6-3 to TRBJ2-7, with D hard to call. Germline CDR1 and CDR2: MNHEY and SVGEGT. With 10 bases removed from V and 2 bases from J, the gap between germline ends came to 15 bases. This CDR3 is built from 13 residues. The CDR3 DNA sequence: TGTGCCACCCAGGACCCGTTTACCTACGAGCAGTACTTC. Amino acids: CATQDPFTYEQYF.

In the case of this clonotype: A junction end diverges from the germline sequence, so it may reflect a read error. The chain uses TRBV10-3 and TRBJ2-1, with TRBD1 matching over 9 bases. Looked up from germline, CDR1 is ENHRY and CDR2 is SYGVKD. The CDR3 is 16 amino acids. CDR3 amino acids: CVIRGMGTGGPNEQFF. The CDR3 region has the DNA TGTGTCATCCGGGGGATGGGAACAGGGGGCCCCAATGAGCAGTTCTTC.

This chain's CDR3 is CSATSGLAGVNEQYF. The DNA for the CDR3 is TGCAGTGCTACTTCGGGACTAGCGGGAGTCAATGAGCAGTACTTC. This rearrangement joins TRBV20-1 to TRBJ2-7; 14 bases match TRBD2. This CDR3 has 15 amino acids. Germline V gene lookup returns CDR1 DFQATT and CDR2 SNEGSKA (reference sequence). The junction had 9 bases not matched to a gene; V was cut back by 4 bases and J by 7 bases.

The gene calls are TRBV6-1 and TRBJ2-5, with 7 bases lining up with TRBD1. The J call may be mistaken, given a closer DNA end match to TRBJ2-1. The CDR3 spans 14 residues. In germline, CDR1 is MNHNS, CDR2 SASEGT. CDR3 sequence reads: CASIRQGFQETQFF. As DNA, the CDR3 is TGTGCCAGCATCCGACAGGGCTTCCAAGAGACCCAGTTCTTC.

This clonotype occurred once. The chain employs TRBV6-2 or TRBV6-3 and TRBJ2-4; weak D call: TRBD2 (5 bases). Germline CDR1 and CDR2: MNHEY and SVGEGT. V was pared by 5 bases and J by 9 bases, with 14 bases between. CDR3 length: 13 residues. CDR3 protein: CASSPTEGGIQYF. The CDR3 DNA is TGTGCCAGCAGTCCCACCGAAGGAGGCATTCAGTACTTC.

V gene TRBV18 combines with J gene TRBJ2-3, with 8 bases matching TRBD1. Germline assignment: CDR1 KGHSH and CDR2 LQKENI. V trimming: 3 bases; J trimming: 8 bases; junction bases outside the gene matches: 7. CDR3 size: 14 residues. The DNA for the CDR3 is TGTGCCAGCTCACCGCCCGACAGGGGAGTTACGCAGTATTTT. Translating it yields CASSPPDRGVTQYF.

The V call is TRBV5-1, the J call TRBJ2-2; a weak D match, TRBD1 (6 bases). CDR3 size: 16 residues. Germline loops: CDR1 SGHRS, CDR2 YFSETQ. V lost 4 bases to trimming and J lost 5 bases, with 18 bases between them. The chain's CDR3 is CASSVTGTPLTGELFF. As DNA, the CDR3 is TGCGCCAGCAGCGTGACCGGGACACCGCTAACCGGGGAGCTGTTTTTT.

J is TRBJ2-7 and V is TRBV28; 8 bases line up with TRBD1. CDR1 MDHEN and CDR2 SYDVKM come from the germline V gene. The CDR3 spans 13 residues. V gave up 7 bases and J gave up 3 bases; unmatched junction bases: 5. The chain's CDR3 is CASTGQVIYEQYF. CDR3 bases: TGTGCCAGCACGGGACAGGTGATCTACGAGCAGTACTTC.